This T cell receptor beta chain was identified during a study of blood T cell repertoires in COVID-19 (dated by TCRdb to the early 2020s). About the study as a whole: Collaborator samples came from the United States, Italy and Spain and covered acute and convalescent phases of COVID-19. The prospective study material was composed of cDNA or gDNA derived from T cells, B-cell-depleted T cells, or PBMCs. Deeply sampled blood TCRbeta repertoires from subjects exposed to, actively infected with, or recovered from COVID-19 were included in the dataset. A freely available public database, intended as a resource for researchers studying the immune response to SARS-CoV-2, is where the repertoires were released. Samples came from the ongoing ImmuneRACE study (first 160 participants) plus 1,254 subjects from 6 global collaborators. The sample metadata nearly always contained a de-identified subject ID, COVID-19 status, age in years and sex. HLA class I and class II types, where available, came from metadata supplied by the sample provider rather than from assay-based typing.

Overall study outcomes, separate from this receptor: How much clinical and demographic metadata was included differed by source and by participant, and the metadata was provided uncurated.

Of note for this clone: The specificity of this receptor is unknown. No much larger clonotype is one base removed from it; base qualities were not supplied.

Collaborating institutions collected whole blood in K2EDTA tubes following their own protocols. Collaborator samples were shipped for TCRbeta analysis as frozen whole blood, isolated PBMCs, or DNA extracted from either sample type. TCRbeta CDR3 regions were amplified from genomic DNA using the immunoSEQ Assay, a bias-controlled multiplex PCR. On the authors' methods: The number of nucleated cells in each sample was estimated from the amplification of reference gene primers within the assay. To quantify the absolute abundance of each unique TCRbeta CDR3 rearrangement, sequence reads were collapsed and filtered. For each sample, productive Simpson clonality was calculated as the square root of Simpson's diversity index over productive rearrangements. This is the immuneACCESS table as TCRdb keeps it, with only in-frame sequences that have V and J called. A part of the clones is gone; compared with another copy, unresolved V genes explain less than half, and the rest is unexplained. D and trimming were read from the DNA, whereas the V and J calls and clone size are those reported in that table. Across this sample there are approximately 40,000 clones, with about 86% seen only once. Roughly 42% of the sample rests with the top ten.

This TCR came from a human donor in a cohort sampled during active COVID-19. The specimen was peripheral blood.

The CDR3 region reads CASSYSWPSGGQEQFF. The bases read TGTGCCAGCAGTTACTCGTGGCCTAGCGGGGGTCAAGAGCAGTTCTTC. The chain employs TRBV6-5 and TRBJ2-1; 10 central nucleotides agree with TRBD2. CDR1 and CDR2, per the germline V gene, are MNHEY and SVGAGI. For this chain, trimming is 0 bases at the V end and 10 bases at the J end, and the number of junction bases without a gene match is 9. From its cysteine to its phenylalanine, the CDR3 spans 16 amino acids. Only the CDR3 DNA is retained, 48 bases long and in frame from the first base.